Listed below are T cell receptor beta chains from one sample, sequenced in a study of identical twins. TCRdb itself ran the 5' RACE reads through MiXCR, one entry per CDR3 protein. The data show roughly 570,000 distinct CDR3 sequences, roughly 9.5% seen once. These records were also assigned to another study, of yellow fever vaccine responses in identical twins.

Input material: PBMCs. Receptors originate from a woman between 18 and 30 years old in good health. Both conserved end residues are part of each CDR3. A D gene is named only where the DNA matches it firmly.

TRBV5-4,TRBJ2-5,.,CASSFGVETQYF
TRBV4-2,TRBJ2-3,TRBD2,CASSQELLAKAQYF
TRBV6-5,TRBJ1-4,.,CASSYPSGTGGEKLFF
TRBV5-5,TRBJ2-4,.,CASSLPPAGSMDIQYF
TRBV6-1,TRBJ1-1,.,CASNPKGRNTEAFF
TRBV7-2,TRBJ2-3,.,CASSQLSGLLTQYF
TRBV6-5,TRBJ2-7,TRBD1,CASSYSPRQGWSYEQYF
TRBV29-1,TRBJ2-7,.,CSVVSGVQRGEQYF
TRBV6-2/TRBV6-3,TRBJ2-3,TRBD2,CASSFSRERSGRRQDTQYF
TRBV29-1,TRBJ2-4,.,CSVAVGSGKNIQYF
TRBV12-3/TRBV12-4,TRBJ2-3,TRBD2,CASSLVLAGGSDTQYF
TRBV29-1,TRBJ2-1,.,CSVNPLGSSYNEQFF
TRBV3-1,TRBJ2-1,TRBD2,CASSRDSGRTRSLQFF
TRBV20-1,TRBJ1-5,.,CSAGAGSNNQPQHF
TRBV3-1,TRBJ2-3,TRBD1,CASSQLPGQGYTDTQYF
TRBV2,TRBJ1-5,.,CASRQESNQPQHF
TRBV10-3,TRBJ2-3,TRBD2,CAITGLAGGPDTQYF
TRBV20-1,TRBJ2-1,.,CSARGGLGSYNEQFF
TRBV7-6,TRBJ2-3,TRBD1,CASSLPGDRGSTDTQYF
TRBV6-1,TRBJ2-7,TRBD2,CASRAISGSSYEQYF
TRBV4-3,TRBJ2-2,.,CASSEYVGRSNTGELFF
TRBV30,TRBJ2-4,.,CAWSVYDGTLAKNIQYF
TRBV20-1,TRBJ2-2,TRBD2,CSARQRAGPNTGELFF
TRBV3-1,TRBJ2-1,TRBD2,CATCQDPSVGRGSYNEQFF
TRBV20-1,TRBJ1-5,TRBD1,CSASRGQGTQQPQHF
TRBV7-2,TRBJ2-5,TRBD2,CASSLVRGNGETQYF
TRBV6-2/TRBV6-3,TRBJ2-7,.,CASSYMGVGYEQYF
TRBV10-3,TRBJ2-3,.,CAISESGQGQYF
TRBV27,TRBJ2-3,TRBD2,CASTPVGLAGVPSSTDTQYF
TRBV10-3,TRBJ2-1,.,CAISAEENLGGEQFF
TRBV5-1,TRBJ1-1,TRBD1,CASSRTGGVVTEAFF
TRBV7-7,TRBJ1-4,TRBD1,CASSLGTGEETNEKLFF
TRBV10-2,TRBJ2-7,.,CASSERSLSEQYF
TRBV7-6,TRBJ2-5,.,CASSLEPFDVTQYF
TRBV5-1,TRBJ1-2,.,CASSSTGFNYGYTF
TRBV5-5,TRBJ2-3,.,CASSFEGRPADTQYF
TRBV20-1,TRBJ2-7,.,CSAAAATYYEQYF
TRBV7-3,TRBJ2-5,.,CASSSQPRGIEETQYF
TRBV20-1,TRBJ2-5,.,CSNSEGDCETQYF
TRBV12-3/TRBV12-4,TRBJ2-3,TRBD2,CASSSSSGSVGTQYF